These T cell receptor beta chains were read from a single sample in a study of blood T cell repertoires in COVID-19. Method: immunoSEQ multiplex PCR; TCRdb's copy keeps in-frame clones and lacks some. The table lists approximately 270,000 clones, around 84% of them singletons. Sequenced material: PBMCs or T cells enriched from blood (not recorded which). Receptors were obtained from a man aged 35-49 years who had recovered from COVID-19. Each CDR3 is given with its conserved first and last residue. The order of the fields is J gene, clone size, V gene, D gene, CDR3 DNA, CDR3 protein. D genes are given only for firm matches. Part of the rows lack a size; the others show once, few, many or a class for expanded clones.

J: TRBJ1-2
size: NA
V: TRBV7-4
D: TRBD1
DNA: TGTGCCAGCAGCTTAGATTACAGGGGTTCCGTGGGCTATGGCTACACCTTC
CDR3: CASSLDYRGSVGYGYTF

J: TRBJ2-1
size: NA
V: TRBV18
D: TRBD2
DNA: TGTGCCAGCTCACCGGGGTCAGGGACTAGCGGGAGGGCGTCCTACAATGAGCAGTTCTTC
CDR3: CASSPGSGTSGRASYNEQFF

J: TRBJ2-7
size: NA
V: TRBV7-6
D: TRBD2
DNA: TGTGCCAGCAGCCACGGGACTAGCGGCTCCTACGAGCAGTACTTC
CDR3: CASSHGTSGSYEQYF

J: TRBJ2-3
size: NA
V: TRBV5-5
D: TRBD1
DNA: TGTGCCAGCAGCTTTTATTCGGACAGGGGTAGAGATACGCAGTATTTT
CDR3: CASSFYSDRGRDTQYF

J: TRBJ2-3
size: once
V: TRBV28
D: TRBD2
DNA: TGTGCCAGCAGTGGGACTAGCGCGTGGACAGATACGCAGTATTTT
CDR3: CASSGTSAWTDTQYF

J: TRBJ1-2
size: NA
V: TRBV18
D: NA
DNA: TGTGCCAGCTCCGACAGAGATTGGAACTATGGCTACACCTTC
CDR3: CASSDRDWNYGYTF

J: TRBJ1-1
size: few
V: TRBV18
D: NA
DNA: TGTGCCAGCTCACCTTCCAGGGAGGTGACTGAAGCTTTCTTT
CDR3: CASSPSREVTEAFF

J: TRBJ1-6
size: NA
V: TRBV4-1
D: TRBD1
DNA: TGCGCCAGCAGCCAAGAAGAGGGGACAGGGAGAGCCCTCCACTTT
CDR3: CASSQEEGTGRALHF

J: TRBJ2-5
size: NA
V: TRBV4-1
D: NA
DNA: TGCGCCAGCAGCCGCATGGCGACAAGTCAAGAGACCCAGTACTTC
CDR3: CASSRMATSQETQYF

J: TRBJ1-2
size: NA
V: TRBV21-1
D: NA
DNA: TGTGCCAGCAGCTTAATCGTTGGCTACACCTTC
CDR3: CASSLIVGYTF

J: TRBJ1-4
size: few
V: TRBV25-1
D: NA
DNA: TGTGCCAGCAGCCCCAAAGGTGCCAGGGTATGGGGAAATGAAAAACTGTTTTTT
CDR3: CASSPKGARVWGNEKLFF

J: TRBJ2-1
size: once
V: TRBV19
D: NA
DNA: TGTGCCAGTAGTCACGGGGGTCCCCGCTCCTACAATGAGCAGTTCTTC
CDR3: CASSHGGPRSYNEQFF

J: TRBJ1-6
size: NA
V: TRBV6-2/TRBV6-3
D: NA
DNA: TGTGCCAGCAGTTATGACGAACCAGGAAATTCACCCCTCCACTTT
CDR3: CASSYDEPGNSPLHF

J: TRBJ2-5
size: NA
V: TRBV28
D: TRBD2
DNA: TGTGCCAGCAGTTTGTCTAGCGGGAGGGCCGGAGAGACCCAGTACTTC
CDR3: CASSLSSGRAGETQYF

J: TRBJ2-7
size: NA
V: TRBV28
D: TRBD2
DNA: TGTGCCATCACCTCCGGGATAGCGGGTTCCTACGAGCAGTACTTC
CDR3: CAITSGIAGSYEQYF

J: TRBJ2-7
size: NA
V: TRBV28
D: NA
DNA: TGTGCCAGCAGTTTAGGTCTAAACTCCTACGAGCAGTACTTC
CDR3: CASSLGLNSYEQYF

J: TRBJ2-1
size: few
V: TRBV5-1
D: TRBD2
DNA: TGCGCCAGCAGCCCCTACGGGACTAGCGGCGGTAATGAGCAGTTCTTC
CDR3: CASSPYGTSGGNEQFF

J: TRBJ1-5
size: NA
V: TRBV2
D: TRBD1
DNA: TGTGCCAGCAGCGCCGCCAGGGGGTCCGGTCAGCCCCAGCATTTT
CDR3: CASSAARGSGQPQHF

J: TRBJ2-5
size: NA
V: TRBV30
D: TRBD1
DNA: TGTGCCTGGACTCCGGGACAGGTGATGGAGACCCAGTACTTC
CDR3: CAWTPGQVMETQYF

J: TRBJ2-4
size: NA
V: TRBV11-1
D: NA
DNA: TGTGCCAGCAGCCAGGGACAGCGGGACATTCAGTACTTC
CDR3: CASSQGQRDIQYF

J: TRBJ2-3
size: NA
V: TRBV24-1
D: NA
DNA: TGTGCCACCAGCCCGGGGTGGGGCACAGATACGCAGTATTTT
CDR3: CATSPGWGTDTQYF

J: TRBJ1-4
size: NA
V: TRBV18
D: TRBD1
DNA: TGTGCCAGCTCACCGACAGGGGGCGATAATGAAAAACTGTTTTTT
CDR3: CASSPTGGDNEKLFF

J: TRBJ1-2
size: NA
V: TRBV24-1
D: TRBD1
DNA: TGTGCCACCAGTGTCCAGGGGGCTGTAACTAACTATGGCTACACCTTC
CDR3: CATSVQGAVTNYGYTF

J: TRBJ1-4
size: NA
V: TRBV3-1/TRBV3-2
D: NA
DNA: TGTGCCAGCAGCCCGTCCCCTGCAACTAATGAAAAACTGTTTTTT
CDR3: CASSPSPATNEKLFF

J: TRBJ1-3
size: NA
V: TRBV30
D: TRBD1
DNA: TGTGCCTGGAGTGTAGACAGGGGGCTACATTTTAGCTCTGGAAACACCATATATTTT
CDR3: CAWSVDRGLHFSSGNTIYF

J: TRBJ1-4
size: NA
V: TRBV19
D: NA
DNA: TGTGCCAGTAGTACCCACAGGAGTCTTAATGAAAAACTGTTTTTT
CDR3: CASSTHRSLNEKLFF

J: TRBJ1-1
size: NA
V: TRBV27
D: TRBD1
DNA: TGTGCCAGCAGTTTAAGGGTTCCAGGGGGTCCGGGGGTTGAAGCTTTCTTT
CDR3: CASSLRVPGGPGVEAFF

J: TRBJ1-1
size: NA
V: TRBV14
D: NA
DNA: TGTGCCAGCAGCCAAGATCTCCTGGGGGGAGGGACTGAAGCTTTCTTT
CDR3: CASSQDLLGGGTEAFF

J: TRBJ2-7
size: NA
V: TRBV7-3
D: NA
DNA: TGTGCCAGCAGCTTATACCAGGGATCTCAGTACGAGCAGTACTTC
CDR3: CASSLYQGSQYEQYF

J: TRBJ2-5
size: NA
V: TRBV28
D: NA
DNA: TGTGCCAGCAGTTTAGCAGCGAGGGCCCAGTACTTC
CDR3: CASSLAARAQYF

J: TRBJ2-3
size: NA
V: TRBV3-1/TRBV3-2
D: NA
DNA: TGTGCCAGCAGCCGTCAGTGGATAGCGCCTCGCACAGATACGCAGTATTTT
CDR3: CASSRQWIAPRTDTQYF

J: TRBJ2-3
size: NA
V: TRBV18
D: TRBD2
DNA: TGTGCCAGCTCACCATACCGGACTAGCGGGGGGGCCGTGGTCAGGACGCAGTATTTT
CDR3: CASSPYRTSGGAVVRTQYF

J: TRBJ1-2
size: few
V: TRBV27
D: TRBD1
DNA: TGTGCCAGCAGTTTGCAGGGGGTCAACTATGGCTACACCTTC
CDR3: CASSLQGVNYGYTF

J: TRBJ1-4
size: NA
V: TRBV4-3
D: NA
DNA: TGCGCCAGCAGCCAAGATTTTCCGGGGGGAGGTAATGAAAAACTGTTTTTT
CDR3: CASSQDFPGGGNEKLFF

J: TRBJ2-5
size: NA
V: TRBV2
D: TRBD2
DNA: TGTGCCAGCAGTGCGGGACTAGCGGCTGTCGAGACCCAGTACTTC
CDR3: CASSAGLAAVETQYF

J: TRBJ2-1
size: NA
V: TRBV30
D: NA
DNA: TGTGCCTGGAGTCACGGTCGGGCCTACAATGAGCAGTTCTTC
CDR3: CAWSHGRAYNEQFF

J: TRBJ2-1
size: NA
V: TRBV15
D: NA
DNA: TGTGCCACCAGCAGAGAACGCTCCGGGGGAACCTCCTACAATGAGCAGTTCTTC
CDR3: CATSRERSGGTSYNEQFF

J: TRBJ2-1
size: NA
V: TRBV19
D: NA
DNA: TGTGCCAGTAGTCGACGGGGGGACAATTACAATGAGCAGTTCTTC
CDR3: CASSRRGDNYNEQFF

J: TRBJ2-1
size: NA
V: TRBV6-5
D: TRBD1
DNA: TGTGCCAGCAAAACAGGGGGCGGCGGGGACAATGAGCAGTTCTTC
CDR3: CASKTGGGGDNEQFF

J: TRBJ2-5
size: NA
V: TRBV5-6
D: TRBD1
DNA: TGTGCCAGCAGCGCGGGACAGGGGTTCGGCCAAGAGACCCAGTACTTC
CDR3: CASSAGQGFGQETQYF

J: TRBJ2-1
size: NA
V: TRBV27
D: TRBD2
DNA: TGTGCCAGCAGTCCTACTAGCGGGGGCTCCTACAATGAGCAGTTCTTC
CDR3: CASSPTSGGSYNEQFF

J: TRBJ2-6
size: NA
V: TRBV4-2
D: NA
DNA: TGTGCCAGCAGCCAAGTAGCTTTCGCTGGGGCCAACGTCCTGACTTTC
CDR3: CASSQVAFAGANVLTF

J: TRBJ2-7
size: NA
V: TRBV18
D: TRBD1
DNA: TGTGCCAGCTCACTAAGACAGGGGGACCTATCCTACGAGCAGTACTTC
CDR3: CASSLRQGDLSYEQYF

J: TRBJ1-4
size: NA
V: TRBV15
D: TRBD1
DNA: TGTGCCACCAGCAGAGCGACAGGGGGCGGCTTCACCCGAATTGAAAAACTGTTTTTT
CDR3: CATSRATGGGFTRIEKLFF

J: TRBJ2-1
size: NA
V: TRBV5-1
D: NA
DNA: TGCGCCAGCAGCGGATCGAGCCTAGCGAACTCCTACAATGAGCAGTTCTTC
CDR3: CASSGSSLANSYNEQFF

J: TRBJ2-1
size: NA
V: TRBV28
D: TRBD2
DNA: TGTGCCAGCAGTTTAGAGGGGGCAGGGAGGGGACTAGCGTCGTATGAGCAGTTCTTC
CDR3: CASSLEGAGRGLASYEQFF

J: TRBJ2-7
size: NA
V: TRBV5-4
D: TRBD2
DNA: TGTGCCAGCAGCTTTGGACTAGCGGGAGAGGGCTACGAGCAGTACTTC
CDR3: CASSFGLAGEGYEQYF

J: TRBJ2-3
size: NA
V: TRBV6-4
D: TRBD2
DNA: TGTGCCAGCAGTGGGCTAGCGGGCACAGATACGCAGTATTTT
CDR3: CASSGLAGTDTQYF

J: TRBJ2-7
size: NA
V: TRBV28
D: TRBD1
DNA: TGTGCCAGCAGTCCCGAGACAGGGCCCTACGAGCAGTACTTC
CDR3: CASSPETGPYEQYF

J: TRBJ2-1
size: NA
V: TRBV10-3
D: TRBD1
DNA: TGTGCCATCGGACAGGGGGTAGTCTACAATGAGCAGTTCTTC
CDR3: CAIGQGVVYNEQFF

J: TRBJ1-1
size: NA
V: TRBV7-3
D: NA
DNA: TGTGCCAGCAGCTTAACACAGAACAGGGAAGCTTTCTTT
CDR3: CASSLTQNREAFF

J: TRBJ1-5
size: NA
V: TRBV27
D: NA
DNA: TGTGCCAGCAGTTTATCGTTTACAGCATATAGCAATCAGCCCCAGCATTTT
CDR3: CASSLSFTAYSNQPQHF

J: TRBJ1-5
size: NA
V: TRBV29-1
D: NA
DNA: TGCAGCGTTGAAGCTCAGGAAAATGGACCCCAGCATTTT
CDR3: CSVEAQENGPQHF

J: TRBJ2-5
size: NA
V: TRBV3-1/TRBV3-2
D: TRBD2
DNA: TGTGCCAGCAGCCAAGAAACGGGAGGGCCGGGGGAGACCCAGTACTTC
CDR3: CASSQETGGPGETQYF

J: TRBJ1-1
size: NA
V: TRBV6-2/TRBV6-3
D: TRBD1
DNA: TGTGCCAGCAGTTACGACCGAGGGACAGGGCTGGGGACTGAAGCTTTCTTT
CDR3: CASSYDRGTGLGTEAFF

J: TRBJ2-5
size: NA
V: TRBV5-1
D: TRBD1
DNA: TGCGCCAGCAGCCCCCTGGGACAGCAAGAGACCCAGTACTTC
CDR3: CASSPLGQQETQYF

J: TRBJ2-7
size: NA
V: TRBV7-9
D: TRBD2
DNA: TGTGCCAGCAGCTTCCGAGGCGGGAGGTCGTCCTACGAGCAGTACTTC
CDR3: CASSFRGGRSSYEQYF

J: TRBJ1-2
size: few
V: TRBV27
D: NA
DNA: TGTGCCAGCAGTTTAAGGGGAACCTATAACTATGGCTACACCTTC
CDR3: CASSLRGTYNYGYTF

J: TRBJ2-5
size: once
V: TRBV30
D: NA
DNA: TGTGCCTGGAGTCCGCTCCCTAGTAGCCTCCTAGAGACCCAGTACTTC
CDR3: CAWSPLPSSLLETQYF